Following are 21 T cell receptor beta chains from one sample sequenced in a study of blood T cell repertoires in COVID-19. Data came from immunoSEQ multiplex PCR; TCRdb stores just in-frame clones and leaves some out. The sample lists about 270,000 clones, approximately 90% occurring once. Material for sequencing was PBMCs or T cells enriched from blood (not recorded which). These receptors came from a middle-aged man who had been exposed to COVID-19.

This clone was detected only once. The J gene is TRBJ1-1, the V gene TRBV24-1, with TRBD1 as a possible D gene (6 bases). Germline CDR1 and CDR2: KGHDR and SFDVKD. This CDR3 comprises 13 residues. V was clipped by 4 bases and J by 1 base, with 6 bases between them. Here the CDR3 DNA reads TGTGCCACCAGTGAAGGGGGGAACACTGAAGCTTTCTTT. Translation gives CATSEGGNTEAFF.

The CDR3 sequence is CASSPEQGLQETQYF. The CDR3 bases are TGTGCCAGCAGCCCGGAGCAGGGACTACAAGAGACCCAGTACTTC. The gene calls are TRBV14 and TRBJ2-5; 7 bases agree with TRBD2. Germline CDR1 reads SGHDN; CDR2 reads FVKESK. The CDR3 runs to 15 residues. With V trimmed by 4 bases and J by 2 bases, 7 bases remained unmatched. Using reference TRBV14 and TRBJ2-5 for the parts outside the CDR3, the full variable domain is EAGVTQFPSHSVIEKGQTVTLRCDPISGHDNLYWYRRVMGKEIKFLLHFVKESKQDESGMPNNRFLAERTGGTYSTLKVQPAELEDSGVYFCASSPEQGLQETQYFGPGTRLLVL.

This clone appeared a single time. The rearrangement links TRBV5-1 to TRBJ2-1, with D unclear. The CDR3 length is 15 residues. Germline V gives CDR1 SGHRS, CDR2 YFSETQ. V was clipped by 4 bases and J by 0 bases, with 11 bases between them. The CDR3 loop is CASSQLTSSYNEQFF. The CDR3 DNA is TGCGCCAGCAGCCAACTAACGAGCTCCTACAATGAGCAGTTCTTC.

This clone has only one observation. J is TRBJ1-1 and V is TRBV9; D perhaps matches TRBD1 (6 bases). V shed 0 bases and J shed 4 bases, with 13 bases lying between them. The germline V gene encodes CDR1 SGDLS and CDR2 YYNGEE. This CDR3 is built from 15 residues. CDR3 sequence (DNA): TGTGCCAGCAGCGTAGTTGGGGGGGCTGGCACTGAAGCTTTCTTT. As protein: CASSVVGGAGTEAFF. Full variable domain (remainder filled in from reference TRBV9 and TRBJ1-1): DSGVTQTPKHLITATGQRVTLRCSPRSGDLSVYWYQQSLDQGLQFLIQYYNGEERAKGNILERFSAQQFPDLHSELNLSSLELGDSALYFCASSVVGGAGTEAFFGQGTRLTVV.

CDR3 region: CASSPGGQADTQYF. As DNA, the CDR3 is TGTGCCAGCAGTCCCGGGGGGCAGGCAGATACGCAGTATTTT. This chain connects TRBV6-2 or TRBV6-3 to TRBJ2-3, with a tentative D call TRBD2 (7 bases). V was trimmed by 5 bases and J by 4 bases, leaving 13 bases between them. The CDR3 loop spans 14 amino acids. Germline values: CDR1 MNHEY, CDR2 SVGEGT.

The chain is built from TRBV11-1 and TRBJ1-3, with D perhaps TRBD1 (5 bases). Germline CDR1 SGHAT, CDR2 FQDESV (reference sequence). The CDR3 covers 14 residues. V was cut by 5 bases and J by 3 bases, with 11 bases left in between. The CDR3 sequence is CASSAPGIGNTIYF. CDR3 DNA sequence: TGTGCCAGCAGCGCACCAGGGATTGGAAACACCATATATTTT.

The genes are TRBV4-2 and TRBJ2-5, with 7 bases lining up with TRBD2. Germline lookup yields CDR1 LGHNA and CDR2 YNFKEQ. The CDR3 loop spans 15 amino acids. The trim removed 3 bases at V and 2 bases at J, leaving 6 bases unmatched. CDR3 in DNA: TGTGCCAGCAGCCAGTCCGGGACTATTCAAGAGACCCAGTACTTC. Residues: CASSQSGTIQETQYF.

This chain connects TRBV5-1 to TRBJ1-1; no definite D call. The CDR3 length is 13 residues. In germline, CDR1 is SGHRS, CDR2 YFSETQ. Trimming cost V 0 bases and J 8 bases, with 11 bases left between them. The CDR3 here is CASSLAVSQEAFF. CDR3 in DNA: TGCGCCAGCAGCTTGGCCGTGTCACAAGAAGCTTTCTTT. The whole variable domain, filled in from reference TRBV5-1 and TRBJ1-1, reads KAGVTQTPRYLIKTRGQQVTLSCSPISGHRSVSWYQQTPGQGLQFLFEYFSETQRNKGNFPGRFSGRQFSNSRSEMNVSTLELGDSALYLCASSLAVSQEAFFGQGTRLTVV.

A word on this clone: One end of the junction fails to match germline, which may point to a read error. The CDR3 coding sequence is TGCGCCCGCAGCTTGGCCGCGGGGGGGGCGAGGATGGATACGCAGTATTTT. Its translation is CARSLAAGGARMDTQYF. This sequence joins TRBV5-1 and TRBJ2-3, with 9 nucleotides matching TRBD2. Germline V CDR1 and CDR2: SGHRS, YFSETQ. The CDR3 runs 17 residues. The whole variable domain, filled in from reference TRBV5-1 and TRBJ2-3, reads KAGVTQTPRYLIKTRGQQVTLSCSPISGHRSVSWYQQTPGQGLQFLFEYFSETQRNKGNFPGRFSGRQFSNSRSEMNVSTLELGDSALYLCARSLAAGGARMDTQYFGPGTRLTVL.

This chain connects TRBV5-6 to TRBJ2-2; 8 bases map to TRBD1. Germline V lookup: CDR1 SGHDT, CDR2 YYEEEE. V gave up 3 bases and J gave up 1 base; unmatched junction bases: 5. This CDR3 has 16 amino acids. CDR3 sequence reads: CASSYRDRGNTGELFF. CDR3 nucleotides: TGTGCCAGCAGCTATCGAGACAGGGGGAACACCGGGGAGCTGTTTTTT.

This chain joins TRBV7-2 and TRBJ2-7; 9 bases agree with TRBD1. The CDR3 extends over 15 amino acids. The junction had 7 bases not matched to a gene; V was cut back by 4 bases and J by 3 bases. In germline, CDR1 is SGHTA, CDR2 FQGNSA. CDR3 nucleotide sequence: TGTGCCAGCAGCTACCTCGGGACAGGGCTCTACGAGCAGTACTTC. This translates into CASSYLGTGLYEQYF.

The DNA of the CDR3 is TGTGCCAGCAGACAGGGGGCCGGGGAGCTGTTTTTT. Its translation is CASRQGAGELFF. The V call is TRBV28, the J call TRBJ2-2; 8 bases agree with TRBD1. Losses at the gene ends were 6 bases for V and 6 bases for J; bases not matched to a gene: 0. CDR1 and CDR2 from the germline V gene are MDHEN and SYDVKM. CDR3 size: 12 residues.

The chain couples TRBV30 to TRBJ1-1; 8 bases are a match to TRBD1. The germline V gene has CDR1 GTSNPN and CDR2 SVGIG (reference sequence). V was pared by 2 bases and J by 5 bases, with 1 base of the junction left unmatched. CDR3 length equals 12 residues. The CDR3 is CAWSRDRTEAFF. CDR3 bases: TGTGCCTGGAGTCGGGACAGGACTGAAGCTTTCTTT.

This clone appeared once. The chain couples TRBV4-3 to TRBJ2-5; tentatively, D is TRBD2 (7 bases). With 4 bases removed from V and 1 base from J, the gap between germline ends came to 16 bases. Germline V gives CDR1 LGHNA, CDR2 YSLEER. There are 16 residues in the CDR3. The CDR3 DNA is TGCGCCAGCAGCCCCGGGGGCGGGAGCGGCCAAGAGACCCAGTACTTC. Its protein is CASSPGGGSGQETQYF.

The V gene is TRBV6-5, the J gene TRBJ2-7; 9 bases agree with TRBD1. The V gene end was trimmed by 2 bases and the J gene end by 6 bases; junction bases not matched to a gene: 8. The CDR3 covers 15 residues. Germline lookup yields CDR1 MNHEY and CDR2 SVGAGI. CDR3 sequence: CASSYGTGLNSEQYF. The CDR3, as DNA: TGTGCCAGCAGTTACGGGACAGGGTTGAACTCCGAGCAGTACTTC.

This clone was observed a single time. The chain combines TRBV5-1 with TRBJ2-7; a possible D gene is TRBD2 (8 bases). The CDR3 has 15 residues. The germline CDR1 and CDR2 sequences are SGHRS and YFSETQ. Trimming shortened V by 4 bases and J by 4 bases, and 18 bases separated the two germline ends. CDR3 sequence: CASSPGGDRPYEQYF. CDR3 nucleotides: TGCGCCAGCAGCCCGGGGGGGGACAGACCTTACGAGCAGTACTTC.

The J gene is TRBJ2-1, the V gene TRBV14; D might be TRBD2 (5 bases). Germline V gene data show CDR1 as SGHDN and CDR2 as FVKESK. V gave up 4 bases and J gave up 2 bases, with 15 bases separating them. There are 16 residues in the CDR3. Here the CDR3 DNA reads TGTGCCAGCAGCCGCGCGGCGGGTAAAACCTACAATGAGCAGTTCTTC. The encoded protein is CASSRAAGKTYNEQFF. Variable domain in full (rest from reference TRBV14 and TRBJ2-1): EAGVTQFPSHSVIEKGQTVTLRCDPISGHDNLYWYRRVMGKEIKFLLHFVKESKQDESGMPNNRFLAERTGGTYSTLKVQPAELEDSGVYFCASSRAAGKTYNEQFFGPGTRLTVL.

This chain uses TRBV11-2 with TRBJ2-3, with 7 bases matching TRBD2. The ends lost 5 bases at V and 2 bases at J; junction bases unmatched: 4. This CDR3 has 14 amino acids. The germline CDR1 and CDR2 sequences are SGHAT and FQNNGV. The CDR3 sequence is CASSNRDYTDTQYF. CDR3 bases: TGTGCCAGCAGCAACCGGGACTACACAGATACGCAGTATTTT.

This clone was seen more than once but under ten times. The chain recombines TRBV18 with TRBJ1-1, with a possible D match to TRBD1 (5 bases). This CDR3 has 16 amino acids. Germline-derived CDR1 and CDR2 are KGHSH and LQKENI. The V and J ends lost 4 bases and 1 base respectively, with 16 bases between them. DNA for the CDR3: TGTGCCAGCTCACTGGGGCCGGCTGGAACGAACACTGAAGCTTTCTTT. Translating it yields CASSLGPAGTNTEAFF.

The rearrangement joins TRBV6-5 to TRBJ2-7, with a possible D match to TRBD1 (6 bases). CDR3 length equals 13 residues. Germline V gene lookup returns CDR1 MNHEY and CDR2 SVGAGI. The V gene lost 6 bases and the J gene lost 3 bases, with 12 bases spanning the gap. In nucleotides, the CDR3 is TGTGCCAGCAGGCTACAGGGAAACTACGAGCAGTACTTC. Translating it yields CASRLQGNYEQYF.

The J gene is TRBJ2-7, the V gene TRBV15; D perhaps matches TRBD1 (6 bases). The V end lost 5 bases, the J end lost 3 bases, and 14 bases lay between the germline ends. This CDR3 contains 14 residues. Germline V gene data show CDR1 as LNHNV and CDR2 as YYDKDF (reference sequence). The chain's CDR3 is CATSGSLGGYEQYF. The CDR3 bases are TGTGCCACCAGCGGGTCCTTAGGGGGCTACGAGCAGTACTTC.